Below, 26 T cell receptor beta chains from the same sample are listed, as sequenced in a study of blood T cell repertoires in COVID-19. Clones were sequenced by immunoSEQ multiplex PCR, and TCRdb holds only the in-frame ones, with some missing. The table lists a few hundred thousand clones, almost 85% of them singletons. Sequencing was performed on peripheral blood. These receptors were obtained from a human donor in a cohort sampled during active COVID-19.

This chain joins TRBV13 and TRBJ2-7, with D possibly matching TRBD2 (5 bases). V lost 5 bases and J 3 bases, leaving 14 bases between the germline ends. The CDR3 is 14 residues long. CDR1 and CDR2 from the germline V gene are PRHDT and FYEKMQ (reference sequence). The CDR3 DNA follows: TGTGCCAGCAGCCTTAGTGGAGGAGTCTACGAGCAGTACTTC. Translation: CASSLSGGVYEQYF.

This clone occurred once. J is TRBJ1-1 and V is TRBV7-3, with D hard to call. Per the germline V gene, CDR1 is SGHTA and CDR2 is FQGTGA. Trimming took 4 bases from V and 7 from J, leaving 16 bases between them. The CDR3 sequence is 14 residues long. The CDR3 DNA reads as TGTGCCAGCAGCTACCACCCCGCGGGATATGAAGCTTTCTTT. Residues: CASSYHPAGYEAFF.

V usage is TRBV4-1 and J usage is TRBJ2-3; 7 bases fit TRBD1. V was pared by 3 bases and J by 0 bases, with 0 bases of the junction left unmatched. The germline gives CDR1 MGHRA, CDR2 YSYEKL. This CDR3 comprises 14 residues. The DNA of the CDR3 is TGCGCCAGCAGCCAGGACAGGAGCACAGATACGCAGTATTTT. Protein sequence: CASSQDRSTDTQYF.

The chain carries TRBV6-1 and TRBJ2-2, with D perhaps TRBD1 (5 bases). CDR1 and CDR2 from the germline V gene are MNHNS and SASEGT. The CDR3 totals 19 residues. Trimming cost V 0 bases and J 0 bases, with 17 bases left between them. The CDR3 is CASSEAVVKGRSNTGELFF. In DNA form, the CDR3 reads TGTGCCAGCAGTGAAGCTGTCGTGAAGGGGCGATCGAACACCGGGGAGCTGTTTTTT.

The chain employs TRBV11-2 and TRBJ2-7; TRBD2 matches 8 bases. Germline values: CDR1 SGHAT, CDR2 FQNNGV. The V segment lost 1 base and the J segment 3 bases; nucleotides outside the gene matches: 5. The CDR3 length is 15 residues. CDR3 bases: TGTGCCAGCAGCTTAGGGCCAGCGGGGGACTACGAGCAGTACTTC. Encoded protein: CASSLGPAGDYEQYF.

The CDR3 region is CASTTSGDYNEQFF. In nucleotides, the CDR3 is TGTGCCAGCACAACTAGCGGAGACTACAATGAGCAGTTCTTC. The rearrangement joins TRBV6-5 to TRBJ2-1; 8 positions agree with TRBD2. The length of the CDR3 is 14 residues. V shed 7 bases and J 3 bases; nucleotides not matched to a gene: 5. Germline CDR1 is MNHEY and CDR2 is SVGAGI.

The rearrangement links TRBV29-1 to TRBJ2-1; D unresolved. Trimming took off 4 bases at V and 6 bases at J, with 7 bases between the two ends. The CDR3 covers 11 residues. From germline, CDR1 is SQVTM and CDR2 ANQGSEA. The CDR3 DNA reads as TGCAGCGTTGCCAGATCCAATGAGCAGTTCTTC. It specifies CSVARSNEQFF.

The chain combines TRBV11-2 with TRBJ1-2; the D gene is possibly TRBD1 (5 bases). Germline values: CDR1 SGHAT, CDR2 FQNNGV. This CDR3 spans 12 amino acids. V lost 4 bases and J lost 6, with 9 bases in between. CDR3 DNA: TGTGCCAGCAGCTCCAGGGCGGATGGCTACACCTTC. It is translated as CASSSRADGYTF.

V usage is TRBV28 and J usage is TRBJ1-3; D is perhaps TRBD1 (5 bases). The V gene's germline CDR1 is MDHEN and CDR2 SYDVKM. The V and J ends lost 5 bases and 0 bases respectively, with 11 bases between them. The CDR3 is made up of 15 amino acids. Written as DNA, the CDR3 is TGTGCCAGCAGTCTAGACAGTACCTCTGGAAACACCATATATTTT. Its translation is CASSLDSTSGNTIYF.

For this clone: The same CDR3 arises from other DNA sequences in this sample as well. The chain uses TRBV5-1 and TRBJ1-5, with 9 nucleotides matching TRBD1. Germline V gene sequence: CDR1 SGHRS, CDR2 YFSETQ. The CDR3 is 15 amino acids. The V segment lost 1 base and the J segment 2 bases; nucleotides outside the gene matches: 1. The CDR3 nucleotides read TGCGCCAGCAGCTTGACAGGGGGCGGCAATCAGCCCCAGCATTTT. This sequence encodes CASSLTGGGNQPQHF.

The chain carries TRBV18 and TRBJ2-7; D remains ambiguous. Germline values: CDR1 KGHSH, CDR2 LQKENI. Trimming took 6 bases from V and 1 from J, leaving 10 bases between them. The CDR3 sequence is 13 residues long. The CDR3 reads CASSPRSSYEQYF. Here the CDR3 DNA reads TGTGCCAGCTCTCCTAGGTCGTCCTACGAGCAGTACTTC. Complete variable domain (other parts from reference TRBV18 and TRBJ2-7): NAGVMQNPRHLVRRRGQEARLRCSPMKGHSHVYWYRQLPEEGLKFMVYLQKENIIDESGMPKERFSAEFPKEGPSILRIQQVVRGDSAAYFCASSPRSSYEQYFGPGTRLTVT.

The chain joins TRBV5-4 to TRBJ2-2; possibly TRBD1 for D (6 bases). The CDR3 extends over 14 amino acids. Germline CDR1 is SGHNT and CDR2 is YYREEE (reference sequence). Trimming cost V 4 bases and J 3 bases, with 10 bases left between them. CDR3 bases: TGTGCCAGCAGCCACAGGGTTGACACCGGGGAGCTGTTTTTT. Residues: CASSHRVDTGELFF.

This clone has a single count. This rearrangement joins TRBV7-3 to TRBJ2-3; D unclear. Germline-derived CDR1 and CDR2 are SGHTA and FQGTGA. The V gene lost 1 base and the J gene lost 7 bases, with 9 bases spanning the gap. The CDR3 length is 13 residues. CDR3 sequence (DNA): TGTGCCAGCAGCTTAAAAGGTGACAATACGCAGTATTTT. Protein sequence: CASSLKGDNTQYF.

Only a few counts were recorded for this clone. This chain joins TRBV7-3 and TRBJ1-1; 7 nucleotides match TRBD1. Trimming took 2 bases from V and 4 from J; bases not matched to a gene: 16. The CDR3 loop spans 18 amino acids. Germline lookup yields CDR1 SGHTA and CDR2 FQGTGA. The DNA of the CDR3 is TGTGCCAGCAGCTTATCCCCTCCCTCTAGACAGGGAGGCACTGAAGCTTTCTTT. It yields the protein CASSLSPPSRQGGTEAFF.

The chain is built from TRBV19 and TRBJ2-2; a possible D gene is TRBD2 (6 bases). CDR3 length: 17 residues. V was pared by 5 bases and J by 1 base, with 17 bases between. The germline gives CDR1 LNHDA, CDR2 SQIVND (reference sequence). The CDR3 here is CASSGSGGGVNTGELFF. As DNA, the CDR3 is TGTGCCAGTAGTGGGTCCGGCGGCGGGGTGAACACCGGGGAGCTGTTTTTT.

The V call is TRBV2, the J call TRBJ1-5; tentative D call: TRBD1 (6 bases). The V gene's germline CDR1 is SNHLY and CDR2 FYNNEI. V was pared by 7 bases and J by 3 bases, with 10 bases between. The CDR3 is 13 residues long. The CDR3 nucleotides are TGTGCCAGCACGACAGGTTTCAATCAGCCCCAGCATTTT. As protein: CASTTGFNQPQHF.

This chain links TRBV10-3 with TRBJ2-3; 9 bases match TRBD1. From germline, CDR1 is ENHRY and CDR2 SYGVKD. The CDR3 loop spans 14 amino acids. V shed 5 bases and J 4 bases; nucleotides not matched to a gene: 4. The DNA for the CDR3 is TGTGCCATCAGTCGGGACAGGGAGGCAGATACGCAGTATTTT. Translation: CAISRDREADTQYF.

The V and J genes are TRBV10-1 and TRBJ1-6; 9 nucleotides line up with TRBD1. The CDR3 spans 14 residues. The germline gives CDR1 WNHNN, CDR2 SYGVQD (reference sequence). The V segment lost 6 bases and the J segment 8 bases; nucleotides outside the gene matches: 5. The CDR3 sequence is CASRYRGRDSPLHF. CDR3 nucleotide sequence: TGCGCCAGCAGGTACAGGGGGCGCGATTCACCCCTCCACTTT.

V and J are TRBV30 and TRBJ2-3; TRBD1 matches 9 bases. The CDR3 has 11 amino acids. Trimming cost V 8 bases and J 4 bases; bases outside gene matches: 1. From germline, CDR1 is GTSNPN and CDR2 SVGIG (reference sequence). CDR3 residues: CATGGADTQYF. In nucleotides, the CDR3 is TGTGCCACAGGGGGCGCAGATACGCAGTATTTT.

The chain's CDR3 is CASSPRQNTEAFF. The CDR3 DNA reads TGTGCCAGCAGCCCGAGACAGAACACTGAAGCTTTCTTT. The genes are TRBV7-9 and TRBJ1-1; no clear D gene. V lost 5 bases and J lost 1, with 8 bases in between. Germline V CDR1 and CDR2: SEHNR, FQNEAQ (reference sequence). This CDR3 is 13 amino acids long.

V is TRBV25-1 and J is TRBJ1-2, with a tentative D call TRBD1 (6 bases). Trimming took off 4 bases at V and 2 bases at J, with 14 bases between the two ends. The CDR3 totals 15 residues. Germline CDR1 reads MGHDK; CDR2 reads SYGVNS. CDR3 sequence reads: CASSASGAGNYGYTF. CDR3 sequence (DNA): TGTGCCAGCAGTGCCTCAGGGGCCGGAAACTATGGCTACACCTTC.

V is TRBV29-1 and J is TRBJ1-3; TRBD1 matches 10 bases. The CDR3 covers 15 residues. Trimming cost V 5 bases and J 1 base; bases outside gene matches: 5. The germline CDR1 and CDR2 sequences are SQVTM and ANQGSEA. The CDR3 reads CSVSPGQGSGNTIYF. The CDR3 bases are TGCAGCGTTTCCCCGGGACAGGGGTCTGGAAACACCATATATTTT. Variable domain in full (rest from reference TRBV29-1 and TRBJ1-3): SAVISQKPSRDICQRGTSLTIQCQVDSQVTMMFWYRQQPGQSLTLIATANQGSEATYESGFVIDKFPISRPNLTFSTLTVSNMSPEDSSIYLCSVSPGQGSGNTIYFGEGSWLTVV.

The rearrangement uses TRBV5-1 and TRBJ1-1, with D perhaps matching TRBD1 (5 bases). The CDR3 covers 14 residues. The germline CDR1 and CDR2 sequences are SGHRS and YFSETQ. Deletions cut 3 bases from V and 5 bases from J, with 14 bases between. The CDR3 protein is CASSSQGSGTEAFF. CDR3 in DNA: TGCGCCAGCAGCTCGCAGGGAAGTGGGACTGAAGCTTTCTTT. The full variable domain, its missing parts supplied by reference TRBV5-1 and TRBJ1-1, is KAGVTQTPRYLIKTRGQQVTLSCSPISGHRSVSWYQQTPGQGLQFLFEYFSETQRNKGNFPGRFSGRQFSNSRSEMNVSTLELGDSALYLCASSSQGSGTEAFFGQGTRLTVV.

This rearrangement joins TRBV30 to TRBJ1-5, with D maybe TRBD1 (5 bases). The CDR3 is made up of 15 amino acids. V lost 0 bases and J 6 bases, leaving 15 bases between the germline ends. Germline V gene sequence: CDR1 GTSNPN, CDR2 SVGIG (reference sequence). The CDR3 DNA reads TGTGCCTGGAGTGTTGGGGCCTTAAGTCGTCAGCCCCAGCATTTT. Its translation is CAWSVGALSRQPQHF.

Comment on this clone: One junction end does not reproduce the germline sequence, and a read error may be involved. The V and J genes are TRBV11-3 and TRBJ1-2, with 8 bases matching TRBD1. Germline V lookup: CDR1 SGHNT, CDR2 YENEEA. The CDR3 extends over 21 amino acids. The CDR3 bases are TGTGCCAGCACCTTAGACCAAGGGACGAGGGACAGGTCGGGCCAATTCTATGGCTACACCTTC. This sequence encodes CASTLDQGTRDRSGQFYGYTF.

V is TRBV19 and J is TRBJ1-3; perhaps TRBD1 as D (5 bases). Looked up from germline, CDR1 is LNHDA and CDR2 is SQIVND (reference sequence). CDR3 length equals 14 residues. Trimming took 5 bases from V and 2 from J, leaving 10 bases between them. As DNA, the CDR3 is TGTGCCAGTAGTCCCGGGGGAACTGGAAACACCATATATTTT. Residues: CASSPGGTGNTIYF.